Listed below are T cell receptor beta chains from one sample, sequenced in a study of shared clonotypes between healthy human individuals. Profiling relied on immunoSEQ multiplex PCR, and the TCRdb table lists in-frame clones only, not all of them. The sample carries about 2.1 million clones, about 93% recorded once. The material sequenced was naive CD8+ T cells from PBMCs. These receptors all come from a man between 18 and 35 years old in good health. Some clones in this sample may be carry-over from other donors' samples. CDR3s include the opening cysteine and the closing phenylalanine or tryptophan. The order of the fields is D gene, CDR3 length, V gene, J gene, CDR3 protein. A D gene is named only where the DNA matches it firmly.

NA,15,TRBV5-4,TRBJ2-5,CASSLKRETRETQYF
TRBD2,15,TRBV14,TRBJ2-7,CASSPTRTSGYEQYF
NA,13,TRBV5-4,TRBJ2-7,CASSRKDYYEQYF
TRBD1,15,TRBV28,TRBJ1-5,CASSPGQGSNQPQHF
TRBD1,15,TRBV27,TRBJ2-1,CASSLGGQWLNEQFF
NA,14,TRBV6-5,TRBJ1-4,CASRYQGQNEKLFF
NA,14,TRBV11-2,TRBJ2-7,CASSHGPYSYEQYF
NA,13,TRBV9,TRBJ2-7,CASSPQSSYEQYF
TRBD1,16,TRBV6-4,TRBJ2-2,CASSDSGTGRTGELFF
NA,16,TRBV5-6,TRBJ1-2,CASTTLPESGGYGYTF
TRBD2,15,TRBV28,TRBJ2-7,CASRTGLASIYEQYF
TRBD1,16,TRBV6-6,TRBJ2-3,CASSYPDRESTDTQYF
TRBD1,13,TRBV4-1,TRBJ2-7,CASSQAGQGSEYF
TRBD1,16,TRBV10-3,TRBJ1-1,CAISDRAGGMNTEAFF
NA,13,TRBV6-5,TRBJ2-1,CASSYFSGTEQFF
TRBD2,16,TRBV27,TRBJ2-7,CASSFLMAGGPREQYF
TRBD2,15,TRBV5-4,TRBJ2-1,CASSSLAGAWDEQFF
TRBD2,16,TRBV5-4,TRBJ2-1,CASRKETSGNGNEQFF
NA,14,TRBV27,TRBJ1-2,CASSPRGTNYGYTF
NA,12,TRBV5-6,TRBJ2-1,CASSRPWGEQFF
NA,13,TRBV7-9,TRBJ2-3,CASSRGPSDTQYF
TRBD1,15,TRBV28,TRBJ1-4,CASTDPSDRNEKLFF
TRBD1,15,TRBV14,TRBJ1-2,CASSQEKGTAYGYTF
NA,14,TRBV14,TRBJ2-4,CASSPGLAKNIQYF
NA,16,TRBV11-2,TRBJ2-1,CASSLGVQNNYNEQFF
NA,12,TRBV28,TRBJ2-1,CASSAPANEQFF
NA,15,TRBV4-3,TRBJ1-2,CASSHLTTAPRGYTF
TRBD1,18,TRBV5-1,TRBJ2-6,CASSIAGTGISGANVLTF